The T cell receptor beta chain under discussion was sequenced for a study of identical twins. V dropped 4 bases and J dropped 6 bases, with 10 bases sitting between them. The CDR3 sequence is 14 residues long. TCRdb reprocessed the 5' RACE reads with MiXCR, giving one entry per CDR3 protein. The data show about 550,000 distinct CDR3 sequences, approximately 20% seen once. Separately, the same data were catalogued under a study of yellow fever vaccine responses in identical twins.

The rearrangement joins TRBV12-3 or TRBV12-4 to TRBJ1-6, with D possibly being TRBD1 (5 bases). The TCR sequence derives from a woman aged 18-29 years in good health. Sequencing was done on a sample of CD4+ T cells sorted from blood. The CDR3 DNA sequence: TGTGCCAGCAGTTGGGGGGACTCTAATTCACCCCTCCACTTT. Encoded protein: CASSWGDSNSPLHF.